This T cell receptor beta chain was obtained from a study of long-term antiretroviral therapy in people with HIV. Every one of the participants with HIV received treatment in the United States. The assay, immunoSEQ v3.0, was run at survey level. TCRdb's copy holds only in-frame clones and misses some; the assay was immunoSEQ multiplex PCR. Of about 40,000 clones detected, more than 75% appear once; the ten largest clones hold approximately 5%. This CDR3 has 13 residues. The germline gives CDR1 KGHSH, CDR2 LQKENI. V was cut by 2 bases and J by 7 bases, with 9 bases left in between. The sequence derives from a woman in her forties or fifties with HIV. V gene TRBV18 combines with J gene TRBJ1-5, with TRBD1 as a possible D gene (6 bases). The specimen was unsorted PBMCs, collected 0.1 years before starting antiretroviral therapy. CDR3 sequence (DNA): TGTGCCAGCTCACCAGGGGGCGGCCAGCCCCAGCATTTT. As protein: CASSPGGGQPQHF.